This T cell receptor beta chain was recorded in a study of identical twins. Study-wide results and caveats: Insertions were reduced in abundant cord blood beta clonotypes but not in memory repertoires.

From the 5' RACE reads, TCRdb called clonotypes with MiXCR, one entry per CDR3 protein. The data contain roughly 240,000 distinct CDR3 sequences, roughly 7% of them singletons. In every case, the donor was a healthy Caucasian. This clonotype was found a few times. As yet, its antigen is unknown. CDR1 is MNHEY and CDR2 is SVGEGT in the germline V gene. The CDR3 consists of 18 residues. Trimming at V came to 2 bases and at J to 6 bases, leaving 9 bases not matched to a gene. The sample was also reused in another study, on yellow fever vaccine responses in identical twins.

This chain joins TRBV6-2 or TRBV6-3 and TRBJ2-2; 13 positions agree with TRBD2. Material: memory (CD45RO+) T cells sorted from blood. This TCR derives from a woman aged 18-29 years in good health. The CDR3 reads CASSYPGTGLAGAGELFF. Here the CDR3 DNA reads TGTGCCAGCAGTTACCCGGGGACTGGACTAGCGGGAGCCGGGGAGCTGTTTTTT.